Described below is a single TCR beta chain sequence and its context. Assignments of participants to cohorts depended upon their own reported clinical history. The data derive from a study of blood T cell repertoires in COVID-19. Study background: Collection of acute and convalescent COVID-19 samples took place in the United States, Italy and Spain. From T cells, B-cell-depleted T cells, or PBMCs came the material, which was cDNA or gDNA.

Authors' processing steps: From reference gene primer amplification, estimates of nucleated cell counts were derived. Data came from immunoSEQ multiplex PCR; TCRdb stores just in-frame clones and leaves some out. The D gene and trimming were derived from the DNA, and the V and J assignments and clone size from that table. The table lists a few hundred thousand clones, approximately 83% of them singletons. CDR1 KGHSH and CDR2 LQKENI come from the germline V gene. J was trimmed by 3 bases and V by 4 bases; bases with no gene match: 5. This CDR3 spans 14 amino acids. The V gene is TRBV18, the J gene TRBJ1-1; TRBD1 matches 7 bases. Sample: PBMCs or T cells enriched from blood (not recorded which). This sequence originates from a woman aged 45-60 years who had recovered from COVID-19. The CDR3 protein is CASSQTGWDTEAFF. As DNA, the CDR3 is TGTGCCAGCTCACAGACAGGGTGGGACACTGAAGCTTTCTTT.